Each of the 5 T cell receptor beta chains below was sequenced from the same sample in a study of control samples from healthy donors and cancer patients (dated by TCRdb to about 2020). Libraries were prepared through the immunoSEQ multiplex PCR assay. As stored in TCRdb, this immuneACCESS dataset retains in-frame rearrangements with V and J assigned. A fraction of the clones does not appear; measured against another copy, unresolved V genes explain less than half of the discrepancy, and the remainder lacks a known reason. Within this sample are more than 85,000 clones, with about four fifths of them counted one time only. The ten biggest clones cover over 10% of the sample. The sequenced sample consisted of blood. The receptors shown here come from a woman aged 45-65 years in good health.

The chain has TRBV2 and TRBJ2-2, with D tentatively TRBD2 (7 bases). The CDR3 contains 14 residues. V was trimmed by 6 bases and J by 2 bases, leaving 10 bases between them. CDR1 and CDR2 (germline): SNHLY, FYNNEI. This chain's CDR3 is CASRRGPNTGELFF. The CDR3 coding sequence is TGTGCCAGCAGGCGGGGGCCTAACACCGGGGAGCTGTTTTTT.

The rearrangement uses TRBV7-2 and TRBJ1-1, with 9 bases fitting TRBD1. Germline V gene data show CDR1 as SGHTA and CDR2 as FQGNSA. The CDR3 runs 16 residues. Trimming at V came to 5 bases and at J to 1 base, leaving 8 bases not matched to a gene. The CDR3 protein is CASSLGLGQGNTEAFF. CDR3 nucleotides: TGTGCCAGCAGCCTAGGGTTGGGACAGGGGAACACTGAAGCTTTCTTT.

The chain links TRBV29-1 to TRBJ2-2; D perhaps matches TRBD2 (6 bases). The germline gives CDR1 SQVTM, CDR2 ANQGSEA. Trimming took 3 bases from V and 6 from J, leaving 14 bases between them. The CDR3 sequence is 14 residues long. CDR3 bases: TGCAGCGTTGATCGAGCGGGCGGGTCCGGGGAGCTGTTTTTT. It encodes CSVDRAGGSGELFF.

This clone has only a few counts. This chain connects TRBV24-1 to TRBJ2-5, with D unclear. The CDR3 is 13 residues long. Germline-derived CDR1 and CDR2 are KGHDR and SFDVKD. Trimming removed 5 bases at V and 6 bases at J, with 12 bases between. The CDR3 DNA reads as TGTGCCACCAGTGGCGACGGCCCTCAGACCCAGTACTTC. Translating gives CATSGDGPQTQYF.

This chain connects TRBV6-5 to TRBJ1-2, with 10 positions matching TRBD1. The CDR3 runs 15 residues. The germline CDR1 and CDR2 sequences are MNHEY and SVGAGI. V was clipped by 7 bases and J by 8 bases; unmatched bases: 13. CDR3 sequence: CASKTTGGGTFGYTF. The CDR3 bases are TGTGCCAGCAAGACGACAGGGGGCGGCACATTCGGCTACACCTTC.